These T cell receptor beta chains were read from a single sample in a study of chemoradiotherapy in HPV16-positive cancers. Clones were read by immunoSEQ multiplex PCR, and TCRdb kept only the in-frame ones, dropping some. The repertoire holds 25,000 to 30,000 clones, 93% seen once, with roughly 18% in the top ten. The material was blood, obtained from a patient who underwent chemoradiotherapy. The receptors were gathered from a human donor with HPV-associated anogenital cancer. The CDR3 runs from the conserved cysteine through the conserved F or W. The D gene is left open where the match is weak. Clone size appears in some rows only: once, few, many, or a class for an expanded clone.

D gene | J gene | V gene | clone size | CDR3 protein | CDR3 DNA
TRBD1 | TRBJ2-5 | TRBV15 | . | CATSRETGGAETQYF | TGTGCCACCAGCAGAGAAACAGGGGGCGCGGAGACCCAGTACTTC
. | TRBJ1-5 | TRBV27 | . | CASSLSGSQPQHF | TGTGCCAGCAGTTTATCTGGGTCTCAGCCCCAGCATTTT
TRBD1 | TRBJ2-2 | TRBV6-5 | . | CASSYSRTGTGELFF | TGTGCCAGCAGTTACTCACGGACAGGCACCGGGGAGCTGTTTTTT
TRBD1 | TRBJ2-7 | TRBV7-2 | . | CASSLVGPTGGEQYF | TGTGCCAGCAGCTTAGTGGGCCCAACAGGGGGCGAGCAGTACTTC
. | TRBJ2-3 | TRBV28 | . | CASSYALHTQYF | TGTGCCAGCAGTTACGCACTCCATACGCAGTATTTT
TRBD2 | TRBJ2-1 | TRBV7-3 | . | CASSVGLAENNEQFF | TGTGCCAGCAGCGTAGGACTAGCGGAAAACAATGAGCAGTTCTTC
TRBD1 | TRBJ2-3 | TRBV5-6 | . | CASSPGQGADTQYF | TGTGCCAGCAGCCCGGGACAGGGGGCAGATACGCAGTATTTT
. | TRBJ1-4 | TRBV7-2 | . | CASSPTILEKLFF | TGTGCCAGCAGCCCTACCATCTTAGAAAAACTGTTTTTT
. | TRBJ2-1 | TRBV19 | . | CASSIGRNNEQFF | TGTGCCAGTAGTATAGGCAGGAACAATGAGCAGTTCTTC
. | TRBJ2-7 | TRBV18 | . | CASSQGGEQYF | TGTGCCAGCTCACAGGGGGGCGAGCAGTACTTC
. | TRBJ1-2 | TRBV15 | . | CATSREPREVGYTF | TGTGCCACCAGCAGAGAACCCAGGGAAGTTGGCTACACCTTC
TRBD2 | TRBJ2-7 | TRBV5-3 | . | CARSLVGLAGGNYEQYF | TGTGCCAGAAGCTTGGTGGGACTAGCGGGGGGGAACTACGAGCAGTACTTC
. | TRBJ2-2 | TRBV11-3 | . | CASSLSSAGELFF | TGTGCCAGCAGCCTTAGTAGTGCCGGGGAGCTGTTTTTT
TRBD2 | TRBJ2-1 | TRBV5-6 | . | CASSIGTSGDHTWDEQFF | TGTGCCAGCAGCATAGGGACTAGCGGGGACCATACATGGGATGAGCAGTTCTTC
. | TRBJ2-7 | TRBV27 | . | CASSFGQSYEQYF | TGTGCCAGCAGTTTCGGGCAATCCTACGAGCAGTACTTC
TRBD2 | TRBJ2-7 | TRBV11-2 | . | CASSNEGLAGFSEQYF | TGTGCCAGCAGCAACGAAGGACTAGCGGGATTCTCCGAGCAGTACTTC
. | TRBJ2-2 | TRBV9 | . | CASSVGAGSPTGELFF | TGTGCCAGCAGCGTAGGGGCAGGGTCTCCCACCGGGGAGCTGTTTTTT
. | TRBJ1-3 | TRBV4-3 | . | CASSQDVPAGNTIYF | TGCGCCAGCAGCCAAGATGTCCCGGCTGGAAACACCATATATTTT
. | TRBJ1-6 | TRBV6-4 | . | CASTRPTVPNSPLHF | TGTGCCAGCACCCGCCCGACAGTACCTAATTCACCCCTCCACTTT
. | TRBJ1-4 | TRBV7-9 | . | CASSFRAGGLRGNEKLFF | TGTGCCAGCAGCTTTAGAGCCGGGGGGCTCCGAGGTAATGAAAAACTGTTTTTT
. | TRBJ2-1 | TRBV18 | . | CASSSRLEDNEQFF | TGTGCCAGCTCATCACGACTAGAAGACAATGAGCAGTTCTTC
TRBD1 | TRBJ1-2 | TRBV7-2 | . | CASSLADRGQGYTF | TGTGCCAGCAGCTTAGCCGACAGGGGGCAGGGCTACACCTTC
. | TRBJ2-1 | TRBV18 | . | CASSSVSGYNNEQFF | TGTGCCAGCTCTTCGGTCTCGGGATACAACAATGAGCAGTTCTTC
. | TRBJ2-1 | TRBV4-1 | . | CASSQDAASSLWEQFF | TGCGCCAGCAGCCAAGATGCGGCTAGCTCCCTTTGGGAGCAGTTCTTC
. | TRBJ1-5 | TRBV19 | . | CASSGGPGGRGNQPQHF | TGTGCCAGTAGTGGGGGACCGGGAGGGCGAGGCAATCAGCCCCAGCATTTT
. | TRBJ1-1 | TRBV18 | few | CASSPMNTEAFF | TGTGCCAGCTCACCCATGAACACTGAAGCTTTCTTT
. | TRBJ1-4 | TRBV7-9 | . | CASSLQGPNEKLFF | TGTGCCAGCAGCTTACAGGGGCCTAATGAAAAACTGTTTTTT
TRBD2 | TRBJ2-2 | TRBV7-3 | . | CASSRLAPSTGELFF | TGTGCCAGCAGCCGACTAGCCCCCAGCACCGGGGAGCTGTTTTTT
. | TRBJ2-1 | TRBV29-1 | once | CSAGRFTGILDNEQFF | TGCAGCGCTGGACGATTCACAGGGATTCTAGACAATGAGCAGTTCTTC
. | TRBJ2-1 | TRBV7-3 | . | CASSSGRSSYNEQFF | TGTGCCAGCAGCTCGGGCCGGAGCTCCTACAATGAGCAGTTCTTC
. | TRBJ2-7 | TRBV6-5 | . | CASSPEPATYEQYF | TGTGCCAGCAGCCCCGAGCCAGCTACCTACGAGCAGTACTTC
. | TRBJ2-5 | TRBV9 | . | CASSVGSQGMETQYF | TGTGCCAGCAGCGTAGGTAGCCAGGGAATGGAGACCCAGTACTTC
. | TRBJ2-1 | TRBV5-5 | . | CASSLRGTYNEQFF | TGTGCCAGCAGCTTGCGGGGGACCTACAATGAGCAGTTCTTC
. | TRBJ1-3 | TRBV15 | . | CATSRDPPGRSGNTIYF | TGTGCCACCAGCAGAGATCCCCCAGGGCGCTCTGGAAACACCATATATTTT